This T cell receptor beta chain was identified during a study of CD8+ T cells in alopecia areata. General study findings and limits: Among the cells sequenced in scalp samples are also the resident alphabeta T cells of normal skin.

The CDR3 contains 13 residues. V was clipped by 5 bases and J by 7 bases, with 14 bases between them. The germline V gene encodes CDR1 SGHTA and CDR2 FQGTGA. On this clone itself: The antigen is not known.

Treatment indicated: oral pan-JAK inhibitor, 5-10 mg twice daily. Sequencing templates came from extracted RNA that was reverse transcribed into cDNA. Clones were read by immunoSEQ multiplex PCR, and TCRdb kept only the in-frame ones, dropping some. Among about 270,000 clones listed, 45% to 70% were seen once. The sequence was obtained from a human donor with alopecia areata. The sample here was CD4+ T cells sorted from blood, taken around week 54, from a patient treated with tofacitinib. The V call is TRBV7-3, the J call TRBJ2-5, with D tentatively TRBD2 (5 bases). The CDR3 coding sequence is TGTGCCAGCAGCGGAGGTCTGCCCCGGACCCAGTACTTC. Its translation: CASSGGLPRTQYF.